The text below deals with one T cell receptor beta chain. The data were produced by immunoSEQ multiplex PCR, yet TCRdb's version contains in-frame clones alone and is incomplete. Of a few hundred thousand clones listed, roughly nine tenths are singletons. Germline V CDR1 and CDR2: MNHEY, SMNVEV (reference sequence). This CDR3 contains 15 residues. The V end was cut by 0 bases, the J end by 5 bases, with 8 bases between. These data come from a study of blood T cell repertoires in COVID-19. Individuals drawn from 24 US areas were roughly 18 to 100 years old. This TCR derives from a woman aged 18-30 years who had recovered from COVID-19. The chain links TRBV27 to TRBJ1-6; no definite D call. Sequencing was performed on PBMCs or T cells enriched from blood (not recorded which). CDR3 nucleotide sequence: TGTGCCAGCAGTTTATCGTCGCAGAATAATTCACCCCTCCACTTT. Its protein is CASSLSSQNNSPLHF.